This T cell receptor (beta chain) was identified in a study of blood T cell repertoires in COVID-19. The repertoire was sequenced with immunoSEQ multiplex PCR; TCRdb's copy has only in-frame clones and lacks some. The data hold 350,000 to 450,000 clones, with roughly 90% observed a single time. The sample holds one count of this clone. CDR1 is SGHKS and CDR2 is YYEKEE in the germline V gene (reference sequence). This CDR3 is built from 13 residues. Trimming left V 4 bases short and J 0 bases short, with 7 bases between. The receptor was derived from a woman younger than 30 who had been exposed to COVID-19. The sample taken for sequencing was PBMCs or T cells enriched from blood (not recorded which). The chain has TRBV5-5 and TRBJ1-2; possible D gene TRBD1, 5 bases. The CDR3 loop reads CASSLRANYGYTF. The CDR3 DNA sequence: TGTGCCAGCAGCCTCAGGGCTAACTATGGCTACACCTTC.